The count of the clone carrying this TCR beta chain is one. Antigen unknown. The data were obtained in a study of a mutant IDH1 vaccine in newly diagnosed glioma. Noted time point: week 47, end of study. In the vaccine, a single dose held 300 ug of the mutant IDH1 20-mer peptide, along with topical imiquimod. V shed 1 base and J 7 bases; nucleotides not matched to a gene: 10. The CDR3 is 17 residues long. Germline V gene data show CDR1 as SGHAT and CDR2 as FQNNGV. The repertoire was sequenced with immunoSEQ multiplex PCR; TCRdb's copy has only in-frame clones and lacks some. This table holds approximately 58,000 clones, around 86% found once.

The chain links TRBV11-2 to TRBJ2-5; 12 bases are a match to TRBD2. Sequenced material: PBMCs, taken from a glioma patient whose treatment included an IDH1 peptide vaccine. This receptor was identified in a man aged 30-40 years with glioma. CDR3 nucleotides: TGTGCCAGCAGCTTAGGACCTAGCGGGGGGGCCCAATGGACCCAGTACTTC. It encodes CASSLGPSGGAQWTQYF. Variable domain in full (rest from reference TRBV11-2 and TRBJ2-5): EAGVAQSPRYKIIEKRQSVAFWCNPISGHATLYWYQQILGQGPKLLIQFQNNGVVDDSQLPKDRFSAERLKGVDSTLKIQPAKLEDSAVYLCASSLGPSGGAQWTQYFGPGTRLLVL.